The present TCR beta chain was sequenced within a study of cytomegalovirus exposure and HLA in healthy donors. Libraries were prepared by immunoSEQ multiplex PCR; TCRdb keeps only in-frame clonotypes and omits some of them. The sample consists of fewer than 120,000 clones, around 89% of them appearing once. The CDR3 sequence is 16 residues long. Germline trimming cut 3 bases from V and 4 bases from J; bases unmatched to any gene: 11. The V gene's germline CDR1 is MNHNS and CDR2 SASEGT. A remark on this clone: Its target is unknown.

Findings and caveats of the study: Reports showed the classifier diagnosing cytomegalovirus status with high specificity and sensitivity.

The sequencing sample was made of PBMCs. The clonotype was recovered from a woman in her 30s in good health and CMV-seropositive. The chain is built from TRBV6-1 and TRBJ1-2, with 7 bases aligning to TRBD1. As DNA, the CDR3 is TGTGCCAGCAGTGATCCCTACAGGGGATCCGGCTATGGCTACACCTTC. It is translated as CASSDPYRGSGYGYTF.